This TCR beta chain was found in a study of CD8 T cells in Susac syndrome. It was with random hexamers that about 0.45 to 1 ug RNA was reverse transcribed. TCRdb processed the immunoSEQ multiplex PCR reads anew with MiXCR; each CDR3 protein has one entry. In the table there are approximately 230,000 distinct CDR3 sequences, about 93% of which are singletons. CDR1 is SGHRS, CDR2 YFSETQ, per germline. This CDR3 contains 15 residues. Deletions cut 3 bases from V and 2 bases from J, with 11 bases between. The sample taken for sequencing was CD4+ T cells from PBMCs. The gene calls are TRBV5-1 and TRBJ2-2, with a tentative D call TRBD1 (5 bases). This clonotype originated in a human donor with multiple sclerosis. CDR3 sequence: CASSSQGTNTGELFF. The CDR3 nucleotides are TGCGCCAGCAGCTCGCAGGGAACAAACACCGGGGAGCTGTTTTTT.